This T cell receptor beta chain is drawn from a study of blood T cell repertoires in COVID-19. Produced via immunoSEQ multiplex PCR; TCRdb's table is partial and in-frame only. The sample lists 140,000 to 150,000 clones; 65% to 85% were seen once. The length of the CDR3 is 13 residues. From germline, CDR1 is LGHNA and CDR2 YNFKEQ. V gave up 3 bases and J gave up 6 bases, with 10 bases separating them. The clonotype comes from a woman between 45 and 65 years old who had been exposed to COVID-19. The sequencing sample was made of PBMCs or T cells enriched from blood (not recorded which). The rearrangement uses TRBV4-2 and TRBJ2-3; D uncertain. The CDR3 DNA reads TGTGCCAGCAGCCAGGCCCCCTTCGATACGCAGTATTTT. This gives the protein CASSQAPFDTQYF.